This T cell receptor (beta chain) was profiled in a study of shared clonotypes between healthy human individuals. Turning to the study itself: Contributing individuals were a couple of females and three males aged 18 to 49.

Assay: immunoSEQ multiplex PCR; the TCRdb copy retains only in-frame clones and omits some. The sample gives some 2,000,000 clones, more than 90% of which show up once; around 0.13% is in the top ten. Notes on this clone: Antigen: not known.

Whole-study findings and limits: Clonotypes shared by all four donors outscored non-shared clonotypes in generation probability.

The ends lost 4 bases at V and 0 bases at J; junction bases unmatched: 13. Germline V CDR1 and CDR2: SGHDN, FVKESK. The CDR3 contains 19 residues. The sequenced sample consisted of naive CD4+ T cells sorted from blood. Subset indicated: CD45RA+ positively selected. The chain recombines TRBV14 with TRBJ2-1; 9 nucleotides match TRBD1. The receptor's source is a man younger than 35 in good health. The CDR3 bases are TGTGCCAGCAGCCTCGACAGGGGGTGGTATTCAAGCTCCTACAATGAGCAGTTCTTC. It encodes CASSLDRGWYSSSYNEQFF.